The clone carrying this T cell receptor beta chain came up many times. The CDR3 is 15 amino acids. Germline lookup yields CDR1 SGDLS and CDR2 YYNGEE. Trimming stripped 0 bases from V and 6 bases from J, with 12 bases between. The sample comes from a study of early T cells in non-severe SARS-CoV-2 infection. Looking at the study overall: The authors sequenced bulk RNA from unsorted whole blood, leaving chains unpaired.

Tagging with unique molecular identifiers was applied to individual cDNA molecules. Using its own MiXCR run on the 5' RACE reads, TCRdb lists one record per CDR3 protein. This sample yields more than 65,000 distinct CDR3 sequences, of which roughly 13% are seen a single time; about 5.2% belongs to the top ten. The origin of this receptor is an adult who was a healthcare worker with PCR-confirmed SARS-CoV-2 infection or an uninfected control (not recorded which). The sequenced sample was whole blood. V and J are TRBV9 and TRBJ1-4; D call uncertain. CDR3 bases: TGTGCCAGCAGCGTAGGGGCTGGCGGTCATGAAAAACTGTTTTTT. It codes for CASSVGAGGHEKLFF.